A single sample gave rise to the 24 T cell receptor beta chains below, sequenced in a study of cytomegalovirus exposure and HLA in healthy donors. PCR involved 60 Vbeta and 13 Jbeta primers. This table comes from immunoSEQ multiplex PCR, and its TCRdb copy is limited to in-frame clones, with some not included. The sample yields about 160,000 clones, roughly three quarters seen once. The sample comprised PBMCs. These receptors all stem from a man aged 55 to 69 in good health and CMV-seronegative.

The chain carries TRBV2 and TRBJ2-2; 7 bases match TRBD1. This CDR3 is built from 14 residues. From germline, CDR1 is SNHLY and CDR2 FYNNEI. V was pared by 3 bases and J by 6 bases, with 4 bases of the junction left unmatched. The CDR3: CASSETGSAGELFF. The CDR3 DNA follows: TGTGCCAGCAGTGAGACAGGGTCGGCCGGGGAGCTGTTTTTT.

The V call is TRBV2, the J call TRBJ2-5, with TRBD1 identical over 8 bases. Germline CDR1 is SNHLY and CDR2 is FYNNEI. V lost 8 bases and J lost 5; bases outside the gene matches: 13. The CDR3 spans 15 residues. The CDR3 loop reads CASDGTGPWAETQYF. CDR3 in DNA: TGTGCCAGCGACGGGACAGGCCCCTGGGCGGAGACCCAGTACTTC.

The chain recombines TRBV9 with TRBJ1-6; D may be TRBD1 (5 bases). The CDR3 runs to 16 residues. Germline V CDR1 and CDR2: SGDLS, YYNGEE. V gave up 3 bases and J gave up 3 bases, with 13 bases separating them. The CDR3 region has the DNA TGTGCCAGCAGCGCCGACGACAGTCTCTATAATTCACCCCTCCACTTT. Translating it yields CASSADDSLYNSPLHF.

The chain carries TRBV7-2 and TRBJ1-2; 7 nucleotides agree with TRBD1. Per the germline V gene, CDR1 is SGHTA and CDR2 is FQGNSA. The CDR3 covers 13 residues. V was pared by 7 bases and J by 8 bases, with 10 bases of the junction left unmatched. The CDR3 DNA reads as TGTGCCAGCAATCCAACTAGGGGGCTCGGCTACACCTTC. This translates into CASNPTRGLGYTF.

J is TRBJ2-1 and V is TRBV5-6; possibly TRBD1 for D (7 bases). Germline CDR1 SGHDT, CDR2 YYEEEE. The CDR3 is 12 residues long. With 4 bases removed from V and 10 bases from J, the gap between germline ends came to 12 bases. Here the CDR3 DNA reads TGTGCCAGCAGCGCAGGGGGGTGGGAGCAGTTCTTC. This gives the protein CASSAGGWEQFF.

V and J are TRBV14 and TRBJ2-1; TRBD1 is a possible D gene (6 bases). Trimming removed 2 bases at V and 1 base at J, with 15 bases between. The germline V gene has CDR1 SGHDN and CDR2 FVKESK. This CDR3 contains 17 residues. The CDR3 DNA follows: TGTGCCAGCAGCCAAACAGGGTGGCGAAGGTCCTACAATGAGCAGTTCTTC. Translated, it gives CASSQTGWRRSYNEQFF.

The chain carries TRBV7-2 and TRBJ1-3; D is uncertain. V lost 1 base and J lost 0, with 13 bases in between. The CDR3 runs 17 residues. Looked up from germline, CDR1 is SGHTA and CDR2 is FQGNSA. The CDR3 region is CASSLGAGPSSGNTIYF. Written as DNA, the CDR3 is TGTGCCAGCAGCTTAGGAGCGGGCCCGAGCTCTGGAAACACCATATATTTT.

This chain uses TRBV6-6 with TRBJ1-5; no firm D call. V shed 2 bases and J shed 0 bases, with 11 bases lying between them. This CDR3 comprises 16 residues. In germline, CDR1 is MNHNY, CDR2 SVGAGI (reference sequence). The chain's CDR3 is CASSYAGGVSNQPQHF. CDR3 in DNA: TGTGCCAGCAGTTACGCGGGCGGGGTTAGCAATCAGCCCCAGCATTTT.

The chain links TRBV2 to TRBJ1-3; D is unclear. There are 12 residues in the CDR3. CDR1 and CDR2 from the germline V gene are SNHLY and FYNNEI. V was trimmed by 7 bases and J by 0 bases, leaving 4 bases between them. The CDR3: CASIVSGNTIYF. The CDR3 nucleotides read TGTGCCAGCATAGTCTCTGGAAACACCATATATTTT.

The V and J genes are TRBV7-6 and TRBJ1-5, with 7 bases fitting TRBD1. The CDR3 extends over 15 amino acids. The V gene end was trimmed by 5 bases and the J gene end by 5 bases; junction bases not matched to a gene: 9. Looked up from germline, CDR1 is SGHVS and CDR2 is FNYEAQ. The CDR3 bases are TGTGCCAGCAGCCCGCTAAAGGGGGCAGATCAGCCCCAGCATTTT. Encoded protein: CASSPLKGADQPQHF.

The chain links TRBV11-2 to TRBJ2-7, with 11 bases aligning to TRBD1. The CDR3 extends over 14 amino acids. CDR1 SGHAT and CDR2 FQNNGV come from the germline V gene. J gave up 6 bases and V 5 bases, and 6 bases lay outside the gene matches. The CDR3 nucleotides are TGTGCCAGCAGCCCCGGGACAGGGGGGGTCGAGCAGTACTTC. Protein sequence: CASSPGTGGVEQYF. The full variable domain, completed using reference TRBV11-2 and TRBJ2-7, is EAGVAQSPRYKIIEKRQSVAFWCNPISGHATLYWYQQILGQGPKLLIQFQNNGVVDDSQLPKDRFSAERLKGVDSTLKIQPAKLEDSAVYLCASSPGTGGVEQYFGPGTRLTVT.

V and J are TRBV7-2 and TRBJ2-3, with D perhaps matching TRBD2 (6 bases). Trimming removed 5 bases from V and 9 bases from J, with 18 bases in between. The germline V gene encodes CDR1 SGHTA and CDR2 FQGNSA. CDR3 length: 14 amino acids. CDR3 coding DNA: TGTGCCAGCAGCACAAGGGACTCTCCTTCAACGCAGTATTTT. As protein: CASSTRDSPSTQYF.

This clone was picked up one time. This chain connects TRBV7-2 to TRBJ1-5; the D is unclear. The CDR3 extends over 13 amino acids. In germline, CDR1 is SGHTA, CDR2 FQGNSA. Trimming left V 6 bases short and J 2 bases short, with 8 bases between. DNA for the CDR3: TGTGCCAGCAGTCCCGGGGGCAATCAGCCCCAGCATTTT. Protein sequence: CASSPGGNQPQHF.

In DNA, the CDR3 is TGTGCCAGCAGCTTGACGGGGGGGGCGTATGGAAACATTCAGTACTTC. It yields the protein CASSLTGGAYGNIQYF. The chain carries TRBV5-4 and TRBJ2-4, with 8 nucleotides matching TRBD2. This CDR3 region has 16 residues. The J segment lost 6 bases and the V segment lost 1 base, leaving 9 bases of the junction unmatched. The germline CDR1 and CDR2 sequences are SGHNT and YYREEE (reference sequence).

The CDR3 loop is CASSPVRGTTDGELFF. The CDR3, as DNA: TGCGCCAGCAGCCCGGTTAGGGGCACGACAGACGGGGAGCTGTTTTTT. This sequence joins TRBV4-1 and TRBJ2-2; D may be TRBD1 (5 bases). This CDR3 comprises 16 residues. The V end was cut by 4 bases, the J end by 7 bases, with 19 bases between. In germline, CDR1 is MGHRA, CDR2 YSYEKL.

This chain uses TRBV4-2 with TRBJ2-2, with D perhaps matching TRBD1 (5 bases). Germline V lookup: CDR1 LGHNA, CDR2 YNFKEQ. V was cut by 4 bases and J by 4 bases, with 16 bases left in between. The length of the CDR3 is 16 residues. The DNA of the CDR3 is TGTGCCAGCAGCCCTCAAGACAGATTATTCACCGGGGAGCTGTTTTTT. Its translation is CASSPQDRLFTGELFF.

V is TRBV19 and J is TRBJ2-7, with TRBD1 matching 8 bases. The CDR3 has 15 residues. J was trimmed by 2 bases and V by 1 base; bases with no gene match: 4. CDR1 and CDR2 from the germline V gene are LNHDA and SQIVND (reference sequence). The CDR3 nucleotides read TGTGCCAGTAGTATAGTAGGACAGGGAGCCTACGAGCAGTACTTC. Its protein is CASSIVGQGAYEQYF.

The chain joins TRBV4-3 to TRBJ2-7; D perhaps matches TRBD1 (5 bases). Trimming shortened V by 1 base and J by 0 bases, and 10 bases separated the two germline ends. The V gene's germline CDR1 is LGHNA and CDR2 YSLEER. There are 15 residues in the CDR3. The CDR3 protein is CASSQAPGHSYEQYF. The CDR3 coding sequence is TGCGCCAGCAGCCAAGCGCCAGGGCACTCCTACGAGCAGTACTTC.

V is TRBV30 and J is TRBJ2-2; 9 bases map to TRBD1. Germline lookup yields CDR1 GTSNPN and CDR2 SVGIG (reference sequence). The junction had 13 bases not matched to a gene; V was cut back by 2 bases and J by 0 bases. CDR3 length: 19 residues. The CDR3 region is CAWSTKGQGERANTGELFF. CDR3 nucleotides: TGTGCCTGGAGTACGAAGGGACAGGGTGAACGAGCGAACACCGGGGAGCTGTTTTTT.

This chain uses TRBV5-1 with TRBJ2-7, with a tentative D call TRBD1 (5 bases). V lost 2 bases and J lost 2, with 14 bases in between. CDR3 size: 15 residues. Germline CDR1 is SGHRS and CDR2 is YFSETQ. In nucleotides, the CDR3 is TGCGCCAGCAGCTTAAACTTAGGGGTTACCTACGAGCAGTACTTC. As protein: CASSLNLGVTYEQYF.

CDR3 loop: CASSLGGQGYEQYF. CDR3 DNA: TGTGCCAGCAGCTTAGGTGGACAGGGCTACGAGCAGTACTTC. The V and J genes are TRBV7-9 and TRBJ2-7; TRBD1 matches 8 bases. The CDR3 is 14 residues long. Losses at the gene ends were 1 base for V and 3 bases for J; bases not matched to a gene: 2. Germline CDR1 SEHNR, CDR2 FQNEAQ (reference sequence).

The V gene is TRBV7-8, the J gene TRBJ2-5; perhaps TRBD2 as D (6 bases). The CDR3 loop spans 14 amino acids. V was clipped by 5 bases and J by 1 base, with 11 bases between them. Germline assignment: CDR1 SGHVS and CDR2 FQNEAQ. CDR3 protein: CASSGGTSQETQYF. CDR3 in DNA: TGTGCCAGCAGCGGTGGGACTTCCCAAGAGACCCAGTACTTC.

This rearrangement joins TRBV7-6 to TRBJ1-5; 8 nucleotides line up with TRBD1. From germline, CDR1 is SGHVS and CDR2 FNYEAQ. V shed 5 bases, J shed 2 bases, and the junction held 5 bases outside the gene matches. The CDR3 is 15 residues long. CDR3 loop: CASSQQTGGNQPQHF. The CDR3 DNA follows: TGTGCCAGCAGCCAACAGACAGGGGGCAATCAGCCCCAGCATTTT. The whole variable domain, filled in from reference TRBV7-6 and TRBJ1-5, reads GAGVSQSPRYKVTKRGQDVALRCDPISGHVSLYWYRQALGQGPEFLTYFNYEAQQDKSGLPNDRFSAERPEGSISTLTIQRTEQRDSAMYRCASSQQTGGNQPQHFGDGTRLSIL.

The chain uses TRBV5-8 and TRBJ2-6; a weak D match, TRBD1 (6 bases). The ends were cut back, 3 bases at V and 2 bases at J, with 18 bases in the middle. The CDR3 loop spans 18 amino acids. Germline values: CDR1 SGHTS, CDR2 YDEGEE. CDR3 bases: TGTGCCAGCAGCTCAGCCCGTACAGGGAGAGCTGGGGCCAACGTCCTGACTTTC. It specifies CASSSARTGRAGANVLTF.